These 23 T cell receptor beta chains were all obtained from the same sample, sequenced in a study of control samples from healthy donors and cancer patients. Sequenced by immunoSEQ multiplex PCR; TCRdb stores in-frame clones only, minus some. The sample contains 65,000 to 90,000 clones, over 75% of which appear only once. The sample taken for sequencing was blood. The receptors were sampled from a man between 50 and 59 years old in good health.

The rearrangement joins TRBV5-8 to TRBJ2-7; TRBD1 agrees at 8 bases. The CDR3 runs to 15 residues. From germline, CDR1 is SGHTS and CDR2 YDEGEE. With 2 bases clipped from V and 2 bases from J, the junction kept 6 bases outside the gene matches. The CDR3 nucleotides read TGTGCCAGCAGCTTTCAGGGGGCCCCGCCCTACGAGCAGTACGTC. It translates to CASSFQGAPPYEQYV.

This chain uses TRBV6-5 with TRBJ1-2; 8 bases agree with TRBD1. V was pared by 2 bases and J by 3 bases, with 8 bases of the junction left unmatched. This CDR3 region has 16 residues. The V gene's germline CDR1 is MNHEY and CDR2 SVGAGI. CDR3 region: CASSYIPVTGDYGYTF. CDR3 nucleotides: TGTGCCAGCAGTTACATACCGGTGACAGGGGACTATGGCTACACCTTC.

The table lists this clone with a few counts. This chain uses TRBV6-2 or TRBV6-3 with TRBJ1-2; D gene unclear. Trimming removed 2 bases from V and 4 bases from J, with 5 bases in between. Germline lookup yields CDR1 MNHEY and CDR2 SVGEGT. The CDR3 totals 12 residues. In nucleotides, the CDR3 is TGTGCCAGCAGTTACCGGGCCTATGGCTACACCTTC. Translation: CASSYRAYGYTF.

This clone occurred once. The J gene is TRBJ2-2, the V gene TRBV5-1; 8 nucleotides line up with TRBD2. CDR1 is SGHRS and CDR2 is YFSETQ in the germline V gene. This CDR3 is built from 16 residues. V shed 0 bases and J 6 bases; nucleotides not matched to a gene: 7. The CDR3 DNA reads TGCGCCAGCAGCTTGGCGACTAGCGAAATCCCCGGGGAGCTGTTTTTT. Translating it yields CASSLATSEIPGELFF.

Notes on this clone: The sample holds other DNA sequences that translate to the same CDR3. The rearrangement links TRBV3-1 (or the pseudogene TRBV3-2) to TRBJ2-7, with 7 positions matching TRBD2. V trimming: 6 bases; J trimming: 7 bases; junction bases outside the gene matches: 12. CDR3 size: 14 residues. Germline CDR1 is LGHDT and CDR2 is YNNKEL (reference sequence). The CDR3 bases are TGTGCCAGCAGTCAGCTAGCGGACGCCCGGGAGCAGTACTTC. The encoded protein is CASSQLADAREQYF.

The rearrangement uses TRBV20-1 and TRBJ2-1; D is possibly TRBD1 (6 bases). Germline V gene sequence: CDR1 DFQATT, CDR2 SNEGSKA (reference sequence). The CDR3 is 15 amino acids. V was clipped by 3 bases and J by 2 bases, with 14 bases between them. CDR3 coding DNA: TGCAGTGCTAGTCCGGACAGTTCCCCCTACAATGAGCAGTTCTTC. Its translation: CSASPDSSPYNEQFF.

The chain employs TRBV10-2 and TRBJ1-5, with TRBD1 matching 7 bases. The CDR3 has 13 residues. The V and J ends lost 9 bases and 3 bases, in that order; junction bases with no gene match: 5. In germline, CDR1 is WSHSY, CDR2 SAAADI. CDR3 DNA sequence: TGCGCCAGTTCTGGACAGGTCAATCAGCCCCAGCATTTT. It yields the protein CASSGQVNQPQHF.

This rearrangement joins TRBV18 to TRBJ1-4, with a possible D match to TRBD1 (6 bases). This CDR3 has 16 residues. Germline-derived CDR1 and CDR2 are KGHSH and LQKENI. V was pared by 6 bases and J by 7 bases, with 21 bases between. This CDR3 reads CASSFDDRGGGEKLFF. The CDR3 DNA sequence: TGTGCCAGCTCCTTTGACGACCGAGGAGGGGGTGAAAAACTGTTTTTT.

As DNA, the CDR3 is TGTGCCAGCAGCCTGCGGGACGGCAGTAATTCACCCCTCCACTTT. Encoded protein: CASSLRDGSNSPLHF. V usage is TRBV7-2 and J usage is TRBJ1-6, with a tentative D call TRBD1 (5 bases). Germline V CDR1 and CDR2: SGHTA, FQGNSA. The CDR3 consists of 15 residues. Trimming removed 5 bases from V and 6 bases from J, with 14 bases in between.

The chain is built from TRBV24-1 and TRBJ1-1, with D unresolved. The CDR3 extends over 13 amino acids. Germline values: CDR1 KGHDR, CDR2 SFDVKD. Trimming cost V 1 base and J 2 bases, with 4 bases left between them. DNA of the CDR3: TGTGCCACCAGTGATTTTGCAAACACTGAAGCTTTCTTT. It encodes CATSDFANTEAFF.

V gene TRBV20-1 combines with J gene TRBJ1-2; maybe TRBD1 (5 bases). CDR1 and CDR2 (germline): DFQATT, SNEGSKA (reference sequence). The CDR3 totals 11 residues. V lost 5 bases and J lost 7, with 11 bases in between. The CDR3 loop is CSAWDRSGYTF. CDR3 DNA sequence: TGCAGTGCTTGGGACCGAAGTGGCTACACCTTC.

The chain links TRBV10-3 to TRBJ2-3; D is unresolved. The ends were cut back, 5 bases at V and 2 bases at J, with 5 bases in the middle. CDR1 is ENHRY and CDR2 is SYGVKD in the germline V gene. The CDR3 extends over 12 amino acids. Written as DNA, the CDR3 is TGTGCCATCAGTCCTGCCACAGATACGCAGTATTTT. Its translation is CAISPATDTQYF.

Written as DNA, the CDR3 is TGTGCCAGTAGGCCAACAGGGGGCAACACTGAAGCTTTCTTT. Encoded protein: CASRPTGGNTEAFF. V gene TRBV19 combines with J gene TRBJ1-1; TRBD1 aligns across 9 bases. This CDR3 has 14 amino acids. V dropped 6 bases and J dropped 2; count of bases not matched to a gene: 4. Germline-derived CDR1 and CDR2 are LNHDA and SQIVND (reference sequence).

This chain links TRBV9 with TRBJ2-7; 14 nucleotides match TRBD2. The CDR3 extends over 15 amino acids. The ends lost 4 bases at V and 3 bases at J; junction bases unmatched: 3. Per germline, CDR1 SGDLS and CDR2 YYNGEE. CDR3 in amino acids: CASSRGLAGGYEQYF. DNA of the CDR3: TGTGCCAGCAGCAGAGGACTAGCGGGAGGCTACGAGCAGTACTTC.

Only one count was recorded for this clone. This rearrangement joins TRBV5-1 to TRBJ2-1, with D perhaps assigned TRBD1 or TRBD2 (5 bases each). The CDR3 is made up of 15 amino acids. V lost 0 bases and J lost 0, with 7 bases in between. Germline V gene sequence: CDR1 SGHRS, CDR2 YFSETQ. CDR3 DNA: TGCGCCAGCAGCTTGGGGGGGAACTCCTACAATGAGCAGTTCTTC. It is translated as CASSLGGNSYNEQFF.

This clone was recorded once. The germline gene is not matched at one end of the junction; a read error may be the cause. The chain links TRBV7-8 to TRBJ1-6; no definite D call. The length of the CDR3 is 12 residues. From germline, CDR1 is SGHVS and CDR2 FQNEAQ. CDR3 sequence reads: CASSSFNSPLHF. CDR3 bases: TGTGCCAGCAGCTCCTTTAATTCACCCCTCCACTTT. The full variable domain, completed using reference TRBV7-8 and TRBJ1-6, is GAGVSQSPRYKVAKRGQDVALRCDPISGHVSLFWYQQALGQGPEFLTYFQNEAQLDKSGLPSDRFFAERPEGSVSTLKIQRTQQEDSAVYLCASSSFNSPLHFGNGTRLTVT.

The CDR3 DNA reads TGCGCCAGCAGCTCGAACCAGGGGGTAACTGAAGCTTTCTTT. As protein: CASSSNQGVTEAFF. V is TRBV5-1 and J is TRBJ1-1; TRBD1 matches 7 bases. The ends lost 3 bases at V and 5 bases at J; junction bases unmatched: 7. Germline CDR1 reads SGHRS; CDR2 reads YFSETQ. CDR3 length equals 14 residues.

The rearrangement links TRBV30 to TRBJ2-4, with TRBD2 matching 9 bases. The CDR3 has 13 residues. Germline loops: CDR1 GTSNPN, CDR2 SVGIG (reference sequence). Unmatched junction bases numbered 2, after V lost 1 base and J lost 7 bases. CDR3 in amino acids: CAWSGLAGNIQYF. CDR3 sequence (DNA): TGTGCCTGGAGTGGTCTAGCGGGGAACATTCAGTACTTC. The complete variable domain, with remaining parts taken from reference TRBV30 and TRBJ2-4, reads SQTIHQWPATLVQPVGSPLSLECTVEGTSNPNLYWYRQAAGRGLQLLFYSVGIGQISSEVPQNLSASRPQDRQFILSSKKLLLSDSGFYLCAWSGLAGNIQYFGAGTRLSVL.

This chain links TRBV21-1 with TRBJ1-2; whether TRBD1, the table's D call, matches the DNA was not checked. TRBV21-1 is deemed a pseudogene. CDR3 length equals 18 residues. The CDR3 DNA reads TGTGCCAGCAGCGCCGCTCAACCTCAGGGGGATCCTAACTATGGCTACACCTTC. This translates into CASSAAQPQGDPNYGYTF.

This clone has only one observation. The V and J genes are TRBV10-1 and TRBJ2-7, with 10 bases lining up with TRBD2. The V and J ends lost 5 bases and 1 base, in that order; junction bases with no gene match: 5. This CDR3 region has 15 residues. Per the germline V gene, CDR1 is WNHNN and CDR2 is SYGVQD (reference sequence). The CDR3 here is CASSPRAGGSYEQYF. CDR3 nucleotide sequence: TGCGCCAGCAGTCCTAGAGCGGGAGGGTCCTACGAGCAGTACTTC.

V usage is TRBV6-1 and J usage is TRBJ1-5, with 8 bases that match TRBD1. The CDR3 is 16 amino acids. Trimming at V came to 1 base and at J to 3 bases, leaving 5 bases not matched to a gene. Germline CDR1 MNHNS, CDR2 SASEGT. The CDR3 bases are TGTGCCAGCAGTGAAGTCAGGGGGCATTCCAATCAGCCCCAGCATTTT. Translated: CASSEVRGHSNQPQHF.

V is TRBV23-1 and J is TRBJ2-3, with 8 bases matching TRBD1. TRBV23-1 is assigned to the ORF class and has an uncertain function. The J segment lost 3 bases and the V segment lost 6 bases, leaving 20 bases of the junction unmatched. The CDR3 runs 19 residues. The CDR3 loop reads CASRDSKRIPDRETDTQYF. CDR3 bases: TGCGCCAGCAGGGATTCTAAGAGAATACCGGACAGGGAAACAGATACGCAGTATTTT.

The V gene is TRBV7-9, the J gene TRBJ1-5; TRBD1 aligns across 8 bases. Germline loops: CDR1 SEHNR, CDR2 FQNEAQ (reference sequence). V lost 3 bases, J lost 6 bases, and 7 bases stayed unmatched. The CDR3 covers 15 residues. In DNA, the CDR3 is TGTGCCAGCAGCTTCGGACAGGGTGCAGGTCAGCCCCAGCATTTT. Translation: CASSFGQGAGQPQHF.